The rows below give T cell receptor beta chains drawn from one sample of a study of CD8 T cells in Susac syndrome. TCRdb redid the calling of the immunoSEQ multiplex PCR reads with MiXCR, one entry per CDR3 protein. The profile shows about 280,000 distinct CDR3 sequences, around 83% of them singletons. Specimen: CD8+ T cells from PBMCs. These receptors all come from a human donor with multiple sclerosis. Each CDR3 is given with its conserved first and last residue. Fields, in order: clone size, J gene, D gene, V gene, CDR3 DNA, CDR3 protein. A D gene is named only where the DNA matches it firmly. The size of a clone is reported for some rows only, either as once, few or many, or as a class for expanded clones.

>NA|TRBJ2-6|NA|TRBV20-1
TGCAGTGCTAGACCAAACTCTGGGGCCAACGTCCTGACTTTC
CSARPNSGANVLTF
>NA|TRBJ1-2|TRBD1|TRBV20-1
TGCAGTGCTAGAAGGACTGGGACAGGCAACTATGGCTACACCTTC
CSARRTGTGNYGYTF
>NA|TRBJ1-5|TRBD1|TRBV5-6
TGTGCCAGCAGCCTTACAGGGGGAAGCCAGCATTTT
CASSLTGGSQHF
>NA|TRBJ2-7|TRBD2|TRBV27
TGTGCCAGCAGGTGGGGCGGGAGCGTTGAGCAGTACTTC
CASRWGGSVEQYF
>few|TRBJ2-7|NA|TRBV30
TGTGCCTGGAGTTGGGAAGGGGTCTCCTACGAGCAGTACTTC
CAWSWEGVSYEQYF
>NA|TRBJ1-2|TRBD1|TRBV9
TGTGCCAGCAGCCGGAGACAGGGGACAAACTATGGCTACACCTTC
CASSRRQGTNYGYTF
>few|TRBJ2-7|NA|TRBV6-1
TGTGCCATGCTCTACGAGCAGTACTTC
CAMLYEQYF
>NA|TRBJ2-3|NA|TRBV27
TGTGCCAGCAGTCATAGCACAGATACGCAGTATTTT
CASSHSTDTQYF
>NA|TRBJ1-1|NA|TRBV6-5
TGTGCCAGCAGTTACTCTAAAAGAGGGCACACTGAAGCTTTCTTT
CASSYSKRGHTEAFF
>NA|TRBJ1-1|NA|TRBV9
TGTGCCAGCAGCAACTCAGCCAGTGAGATGAACACTGAAGCTTTCTTT
CASSNSASEMNTEAFF
>NA|TRBJ1-2|TRBD1|TRBV12-3/TRBV12-4
TGTGCCAGCAGCCCAACAGGGGTCGGCTACACCTTC
CASSPTGVGYTF
>NA|TRBJ2-2|NA|TRBV9
TGTGCCAGCACCACGACTACCGGGGAGCTGTTTTTT
CASTTTTGELFF
>NA|TRBJ2-7|NA|TRBV14
TGTGCCAGCAGCCAGAAGACAGGCCTCTCCTACGAGCAGTACTTC
CASSQKTGLSYEQYF
>NA|TRBJ2-1|NA|TRBV10-3
TGTGCCATCAGTGGGGCAGCGGGTGGCTACAATGAGCAGTTCTTC
CAISGAAGGYNEQFF
>NA|TRBJ2-1|NA|TRBV19
TGTGCCGCTAGTGACCGACCTCATGAGCAGTTCTTC
CAASDRPHEQFF
>NA|TRBJ2-3|TRBD1|TRBV6-5
TGTGCCAGCAGTTACTCGACAGGGCCAGATACGCAGTATTTT
CASSYSTGPDTQYF
>NA|TRBJ2-5|NA|TRBV7-8
TGTGCCAGCAGCTTAATCGAGACCCAGTACTTC
CASSLIETQYF
>NA|TRBJ2-7|TRBD1|TRBV10-3
TGTGCCATCAACGAGCCGGGACAGGGGTACGAGCAGTACTTC
CAINEPGQGYEQYF
>NA|TRBJ2-1|TRBD2|TRBV28
TGTGCCAGCAGTCTTACCGGGACTAGCGATGAGCAGTTCTTC
CASSLTGTSDEQFF
>NA|TRBJ2-1|TRBD2|TRBV7-2
TGTGCCAGCAGCTGGTCTAGCGGGAAACGTAATGAGCAGTTCTTC
CASSWSSGKRNEQFF
>NA|TRBJ2-3|NA|TRBV4-1
TGCGCCAGCAGCCAAGCACCGGGACTCAGCACAGATACGCAGTATTTT
CASSQAPGLSTDTQYF
>NA|TRBJ2-2|NA|TRBV28
TGTGCCAGCAGTTTGGCGGGGGCCACCGGGGAGCTGTTTTTT
CASSLAGATGELFF
>NA|TRBJ2-1|TRBD1|TRBV2
TGTGCCAGCATGACGGGACAGGGCTTTAATGAGCAGTTCTTC
CASMTGQGFNEQFF
>NA|TRBJ2-2|NA|TRBV10-1
TGCGCCAGCATGGGTTCGTACACCGGGGAGCTGTTTTTT
CASMGSYTGELFF
>NA|TRBJ2-3|NA|TRBV7-3
TGTGCCAGCAGCTTAGGGACGTCCTCTAGCACAGATACGCAGTATTTT
CASSLGTSSSTDTQYF
>few|TRBJ1-2|NA|TRBV5-6
TGTGCCAGCAGCTTGGATAGGGACGGCTACACCTTC
CASSLDRDGYTF
>once|TRBJ2-7|NA|TRBV7-9
TGTGCCAGCAGCTTAAAGGGGACCCACGAGCAGTACTTC
CASSLKGTHEQYF
>NA|TRBJ2-3|NA|TRBV10-3
TGTGCCACCATCGAGGTGGATACGCAGTATTTT
CATIEVDTQYF
>NA|TRBJ1-2|TRBD1|TRBV5-6
TGTGCCAGCAGCTTGGCCAGGGGGTGGAATGGCTACACCTTC
CASSLARGWNGYTF
>NA|TRBJ2-5|TRBD1|TRBV27
TGTGCCAGCAGTTACCAACAGGGGGGAGAGACCCAGTACTTC
CASSYQQGGETQYF